The present TCR beta chain was sequenced within a study of CD8 T cells in ankylosing spondylitis listed by TCRdb under 2017. In the study overall: The study set out to find disease-linked TCR variants by profiling T cell receptor beta repertoires in ankylosing spondylitis patients and healthy donors. The whole study cohort included roughly 110 healthy donors and about two dozen ankylosing spondylitis patients. Peripheral blood samples were taken, and synovial fluid was additionally collected from ankylosing spondylitis patients. Results and caveats for the whole study, not just this receptor: Some of the motif variants had been reported before in the synovial fluid and blood of reactive arthritis patients, a finding that suggests common disease-initiation mechanisms. Blood from ankylosing spondylitis patients appeared to be characterized by a TCR beta motif composed of several highly homologous amino acid variants. The disease-linked clones had a CD8+ phenotype and were found at relatively low frequencies in peripheral blood. According to the report, matched synovial fluid samples from ankylosing spondylitis patients were significantly enriched for the disease-linked clones.

Sequenced on an Illumina HiSeq 2500. Quantitative 5'-RACE with molecular barcodes was the method used to prepare the TCR beta libraries. The published analysis was carried out like this. To identify disease-linked TCR variants, a new computational method was used, one built on a probabilistic model of VDJ rearrangement. The raw public data were reprocessed by TCRdb itself: fastp quality trimming at Q25, MiXCR clonotype calling, in-frame beta chains only. Each record represents a unique CDR3 protein, reported with the most common genes and DNA among its rows. TCRdb, not the authors, supplied the V and J calls. This sample comprises 25,000 to 40,000 distinct CDR3 sequences, about 7.8% of them detected only once. The ten largest make up roughly a tenth of the sample. Including cysteine and phenylalanine, the CDR3 has 16 amino acids. Only the CDR3 DNA is retained, 48 bases long and in frame from the first base. Based on the germline V gene, the CDR1 and CDR2 sequences are KGHSH and LQKENI. The V end loses 3 bases and the J end loses 0 bases, and a stretch of 12 bases separates them.

This clonotype showed up many times. Its antigen remains undetermined. No base-level quality is on record; no much larger clone is a single base apart. The clonotype was recovered from a male donor with ankylosing spondylitis or in good health (not recorded which). The chain links TRBV18 with TRBJ1-5, with the D gene call left open. Sequencing input: blood, either unsorted or a sorted T cell fraction (not recorded which). The DNA is TGTGCCAGCTCACCTAACGCGATCAATAGCAATCAGCCCCAGCATTTT. Its amino acids are CASSPNAINSNQPQHF.